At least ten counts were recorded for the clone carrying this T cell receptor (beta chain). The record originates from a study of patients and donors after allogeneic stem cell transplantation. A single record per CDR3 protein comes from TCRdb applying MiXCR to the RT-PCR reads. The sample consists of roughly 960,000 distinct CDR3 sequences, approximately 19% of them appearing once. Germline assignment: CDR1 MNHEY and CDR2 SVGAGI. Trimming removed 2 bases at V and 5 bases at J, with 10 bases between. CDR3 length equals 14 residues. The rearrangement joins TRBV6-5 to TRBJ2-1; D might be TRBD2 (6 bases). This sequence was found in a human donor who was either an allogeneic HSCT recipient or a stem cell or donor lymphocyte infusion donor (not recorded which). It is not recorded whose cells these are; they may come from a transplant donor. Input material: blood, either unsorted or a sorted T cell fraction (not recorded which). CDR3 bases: TGTGCCAGCAGTTACCGCGGGGCCCACAATGAGCAGTTCTTC. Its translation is CASSYRGAHNEQFF.